This paragraph covers one T cell receptor beta chain sequence. The authors spiked synthetic TCR analog templates into each PCR. Profiled with immunoSEQ multiplex PCR; TCRdb holds only in-frame clones, not every one. Altogether 50,000 to 65,000 clones are present, 81% being singletons, with the ten largest covering about 2.9%. Stated time point: pretreatment peripheral blood. This entry is derived from a study of PD-L1 blockade in urothelial cancer. Study-level information: The number of prior chemotherapy regimens per patient was 0 to 3.

The germline gives CDR1 SQVTM, CDR2 ANQGSEA. This CDR3 contains 13 residues. The J segment lost 0 bases and the V segment lost 6 bases, leaving 4 bases of the junction unmatched. The specimen was PBMCs, collected around atezolizumab (anti-PD-L1) treatment. This TCR came from a man aged 65-85 years with urothelial cancer. The chain links TRBV29-1 to TRBJ1-1; 7 bases are a match to TRBD1. The CDR3 protein is CSVWDSLNTEAFF. The CDR3 DNA reads as TGCAGCGTCTGGGACAGTCTGAACACTGAAGCTTTCTTT.